The 32 T cell receptor beta chains given below trace back to one sample, sequenced in a study of blood T cells in healthy people across ages. Primed by a sample-barcoded 5' primer and a J-beta primer mix, a second PCR proceeded for 7 to 11 cycles. TCRdb analysed the 5' RACE reads with MiXCR anew, one entry per CDR3 protein. The sample holds about 1.8 million distinct CDR3 sequences, just under 50% seen once. The sample taken for sequencing was blood. These receptors were collected from a middle-aged woman in good health.

This clonotype was seen a few times. The V and J genes are TRBV5-1 and TRBJ2-6; D might be TRBD1 or TRBD2, each matching 5 bases. Germline values: CDR1 SGHRS, CDR2 YFSETQ. The length of the CDR3 is 15 residues. Trimming took 3 bases from V and 2 from J, leaving 9 bases between them. Here the CDR3 reads CASSSGTPGANVLTF. The CDR3 coding sequence is TGCGCCAGCAGCTCAGGGACCCCTGGGGCCAACGTCCTGACTTTC. The variable domain in full, with the rest retrieved from reference TRBV5-1 and TRBJ2-6, is KAGVTQTPRYLIKTRGQQVTLSCSPISGHRSVSWYQQTPGQGLQFLFEYFSETQRNKGNFPGRFSGRQFSNSRSEMNVSTLELGDSALYLCASSSGTPGANVLTFGAGSRLTVL.

CDR3 nucleotides: TGCAGCGTGGGTAGCGGGGCTCCGAACAATGAGCAGTTCTTC. Its protein is CSVGSGAPNNEQFF. The chain links TRBV29-1 to TRBJ2-1; 8 nucleotides match TRBD2. This CDR3 has 14 amino acids. The germline V gene encodes CDR1 SQVTM and CDR2 ANQGSEA. V lost 6 bases, J lost 5 bases, and 9 bases stayed unmatched.

This rearrangement joins TRBV7-2 to TRBJ2-1; 8 nucleotides line up with TRBD2. This CDR3 spans 17 amino acids. V shed 0 bases, J shed 3 bases, and the junction held 7 bases outside the gene matches. Germline CDR1 is SGHTA and CDR2 is FQGNSA. The CDR3 spells CASSLAARAGGYNEQFF. DNA of the CDR3: TGTGCCAGCAGCTTAGCGGCCCGGGCGGGGGGCTACAATGAGCAGTTCTTC.

This clonotype was picked up a small number of times. The chain carries TRBV29-1 and TRBJ2-1; D uncertain. The CDR3 has 15 amino acids. Germline V gives CDR1 SQVTM, CDR2 ANQGSEA. Trimming pared 1 base from V and 1 base from J, leaving 11 bases between. This chain's CDR3 is CSVEGGVRSYNEQFF. DNA of the CDR3: TGCAGCGTTGAAGGTGGTGTGAGGTCCTACAATGAGCAGTTCTTC.

The chain links TRBV6-5 to TRBJ2-5; D not certain. The end of the DNA aligns better with TRBJ2-7, so the J call may be wrong. CDR1 MNHEY and CDR2 SVGAGI come from the germline V gene. The CDR3 sequence is 17 residues long. In nucleotides, the CDR3 is TGTGCCAGCAGTTCCCCCTCCGGTCTCAACACCCTCTACGAGCAGTACTTC. Residues: CASSSPSGLNTLYEQYF.

This clonotype has a handful of counts. The J gene is TRBJ1-2, the V gene TRBV15; tentatively, D is TRBD1 (6 bases). The length of the CDR3 is 13 residues. Germline CDR1 and CDR2: LNHNV and YYDKDF (reference sequence). V lost 1 base and J 5 bases, leaving 8 bases between the germline ends. CDR3 amino acids: CATSRVRGYGYTF. The DNA of the CDR3 is TGTGCCACCAGCAGAGTTAGGGGGTATGGCTACACCTTC.

The rearrangement links TRBV7-3 to TRBJ2-4; D uncertain. The CDR3 contains 15 residues. V dropped 2 bases and J dropped 9 bases, with 17 bases sitting between them. CDR1 SGHTA and CDR2 FQGTGA come from the germline V gene. The CDR3 DNA reads as TGTGCCAGCAGCTTATCGCCTAGAATCTATGGCATTCAGTACTTC. Protein: CASSLSPRIYGIQYF.

This clonotype was seen more than once but under ten times. J is TRBJ1-2 and V is TRBV6-2 or TRBV6-3; TRBD1 matches at 9 bases. This CDR3 has 12 amino acids. Germline CDR1 MNHEY, CDR2 SVGEGT. J lost 7 bases, V lost 5 bases, and 2 bases had no gene match. CDR3 residues: CASSTDRGGYTF. DNA of the CDR3: TGTGCCAGCAGTACGGACAGGGGTGGCTACACCTTC.

The rearrangement links TRBV29-1 to TRBJ1-2; 8 bases match TRBD1. The CDR3 is 13 amino acids. Trimming took 0 bases from V and 6 from J; bases not matched to a gene: 3. From germline, CDR1 is SQVTM and CDR2 ANQGSEA. The CDR3 nucleotides read TGCAGCGTTGAAGATCCAGGGGGCAATGGCTACACCTTC. This sequence encodes CSVEDPGGNGYTF.

Only a few counts were recorded for this clonotype. The chain employs TRBV13 and TRBJ2-1; maybe TRBD2 (5 bases). CDR3 length: 14 amino acids. From germline, CDR1 is PRHDT and CDR2 FYEKMQ (reference sequence). Trimming shortened V by 5 bases and J by 5 bases, and 13 bases separated the two germline ends. The CDR3 region is CASSPTEGDNEQFF. As DNA, the CDR3 is TGTGCCAGCAGCCCCACTGAGGGAGACAATGAGCAGTTCTTC.

This clonotype was observed a single time. The chain links TRBV20-1 to TRBJ2-4; D remains ambiguous. The germline gives CDR1 DFQATT, CDR2 SNEGSKA (reference sequence). The CDR3 is 16 residues long. V lost 4 bases and J lost 0, with 16 bases in between. CDR3 residues: CSAKVYPTVAKNIQYF. Here the CDR3 DNA reads TGCAGTGCTAAAGTTTACCCGACGGTAGCCAAAAACATTCAGTACTTC.

The table lists this clonotype with a few counts. The chain joins TRBV28 to TRBJ2-7; D perhaps matches TRBD2 (5 bases). This CDR3 has 17 residues. CDR1 is MDHEN and CDR2 is SYDVKM in the germline V gene. Trimming stripped 4 bases from V and 0 bases from J, with 19 bases between. The CDR3 loop is CASSYPQTRGLSYEQYF. CDR3 DNA sequence: TGTGCCAGCAGTTACCCCCAGACACGCGGACTCTCCTACGAGCAGTACTTC.

This clonotype was observed a handful of times. The chain employs TRBV6-5 and TRBJ1-5; 7 bases fit TRBD1. Trimming took 5 bases from V and 6 from J; bases not matched to a gene: 4. CDR1 and CDR2 from the germline V gene are MNHEY and SVGAGI. The CDR3 has 13 amino acids. The CDR3 is CASSQDRSQPQHF. The CDR3 coding sequence is TGTGCCAGCAGTCAGGACAGGAGTCAGCCCCAGCATTTT.

CDR3 bases: TGCAGCGTTCATTTTGATGGCTACACCTTC. Residues: CSVHFDGYTF. The V gene is TRBV29-1, the J gene TRBJ1-2; D remains unclear. The CDR3 covers 10 residues. Germline assignment: CDR1 SQVTM and CDR2 ANQGSEA. V gave up 5 bases and J gave up 6 bases, with 7 bases separating them.

This clonotype was seen only a few times. V gene TRBV29-1 combines with J gene TRBJ1-6, with TRBD1 as a possible D gene (5 bases). Germline values: CDR1 SQVTM, CDR2 ANQGSEA. Trimming removed 7 bases at V and 3 bases at J, with 10 bases between. This CDR3 is 13 amino acids long. Here the CDR3 DNA reads TGCAGCGCAGTGACAGACTATAATTCACCCCTCCACTTT. This encodes CSAVTDYNSPLHF. The full variable domain, completed using reference TRBV29-1 and TRBJ1-6, is SAVISQKPSRDICQRGTSLTIQCQVDSQVTMMFWYRQQPGQSLTLIATANQGSEATYESGFVIDKFPISRPNLTFSTLTVSNMSPEDSSIYLCSAVTDYNSPLHFGNGTRLTVT.

This CDR3 is CSVASALQETQYF. CDR3 in DNA: TGCAGCGTCGCGAGCGCCCTTCAAGAGACCCAGTACTTC. The genes are TRBV29-1 and TRBJ2-5; D remains ambiguous. Deletions cut 6 bases from V and 2 bases from J, with 13 bases between. The CDR3 runs to 13 residues. Germline V CDR1 and CDR2: SQVTM, ANQGSEA.

The chain couples TRBV12-3 or TRBV12-4 to TRBJ2-3; D is unresolved. Trimming stripped 5 bases from V and 1 base from J, with 16 bases between. The CDR3 consists of 16 residues. The CDR3 DNA follows: TGTGCCAGCAGTCCGATAGGGTCCCGCCGCACAGATACGCAGTATTTT. As protein: CASSPIGSRRTDTQYF.

The CDR3 here is CASSILRGDEQFF. The CDR3 nucleotides are TGTGCCAGTAGTATTTTGCGGGGGGATGAGCAGTTCTTC. The V call is TRBV19, the J call TRBJ2-1, with 8 bases aligning to TRBD2. The CDR3 runs to 13 residues. Germline lookup yields CDR1 LNHDA and CDR2 SQIVND (reference sequence). V trimming: 3 bases; J trimming: 8 bases; junction bases outside the gene matches: 3.

This clonotype was seen only a few times. The chain employs TRBV7-2 and TRBJ1-6, with 11 bases identical to TRBD1. V lost 7 bases to trimming and J lost 1 base; unmatched junction nucleotides: 3. Per the germline V gene, CDR1 is SGHTA and CDR2 is FQGNSA. This CDR3 has 16 residues. The CDR3 DNA follows: TGTGCCAGCACCGGGGACAGGGGGTCCTATAATTCACCCCTCCACTTT. It codes for CASTGDRGSYNSPLHF.

The chain employs TRBV7-6 and TRBJ2-7; TRBD2 matches 8 bases. The CDR3 loop spans 18 amino acids. The V gene's germline CDR1 is SGHVS and CDR2 FNYEAQ. The trim removed 3 bases at V and 6 bases at J, leaving 19 bases unmatched. CDR3 in DNA: TGTGCCAGCAGCTTCTGGGACGACCGCGGGAGGATTGTATCCGAGCAGTACTTC. Protein: CASSFWDDRGRIVSEQYF.

This clonotype has more than one count but fewer than ten. V gene TRBV7-9 combines with J gene TRBJ2-1; D perhaps matches TRBD2 (5 bases). Germline V gene data show CDR1 as SEHNR and CDR2 as FQNEAQ (reference sequence). The V gene lost 1 base and the J gene lost 9 bases, with 10 bases spanning the gap. This CDR3 is 13 amino acids long. The CDR3 region is CASSLGAGVEQFF. As DNA, the CDR3 is TGTGCCAGCAGCTTAGGGGCCGGGGTTGAGCAGTTCTTC.

This clonotype was seen a few times. The J gene is TRBJ2-5, the V gene TRBV20-1; 12 positions match TRBD2. There are 14 residues in the CDR3. Losses at the gene ends were 3 bases for V and 5 bases for J; bases not matched to a gene: 4. Looked up from germline, CDR1 is DFQATT and CDR2 is SNEGSKA (reference sequence). The chain's CDR3 is CSASLAGGRETQYF. In DNA, the CDR3 is TGCAGTGCTAGTCTAGCGGGGGGGCGGGAGACCCAGTACTTC.

This rearrangement joins TRBV27 to TRBJ2-2, with TRBD2 matching 10 bases. Unmatched junction bases numbered 4, after V lost 4 bases and J lost 5 bases. The CDR3 is 15 amino acids. Germline loops: CDR1 MNHEY, CDR2 SMNVEV (reference sequence). The CDR3 spells CASSWALAGTGELFF. In DNA form, the CDR3 reads TGTGCCAGCAGTTGGGCACTAGCGGGGACCGGGGAGCTGTTTTTT.

The J gene is TRBJ2-7, the V gene TRBV18; 9 bases align to TRBD1. This CDR3 contains 14 residues. The V segment lost 6 bases and the J segment 3 bases; nucleotides outside the gene matches: 6. The germline gives CDR1 KGHSH, CDR2 LQKENI. The DNA of the CDR3 is TGTGCCAGCTCGCTTAAGGGACAGGGCTACGAGCAGTACTTC. This encodes CASSLKGQGYEQYF.

This chain connects TRBV19 to TRBJ1-6; D is unresolved. Deletions cut 3 bases from V and 5 bases from J, with 8 bases between. CDR3 length equals 14 residues. Germline CDR1 is LNHDA and CDR2 is SQIVND (reference sequence). The DNA for the CDR3 is TGTGCCAGTAGTATCGGACTCGATAATTCACCCCTCCACTTT. Its protein product is CASSIGLDNSPLHF.

The chain couples TRBV20-1 to TRBJ2-5; TRBD2 agrees at 10 bases. Matching the DNA end better, TRBJ2-7 makes the J call doubtful. The CDR3 covers 15 residues. Germline V gene lookup returns CDR1 DFQATT and CDR2 SNEGSKA (reference sequence). The CDR3 reads CSAERVAGGTYEQYF. The CDR3 nucleotides are TGCAGTGCCGAGAGGGTAGCGGGGGGCACCTACGAGCAGTACTTC.

The J gene is TRBJ2-7, the V gene TRBV20-1; 7 positions match TRBD2. The CDR3 totals 16 residues. V lost 0 bases, J lost 0 bases, and 8 bases stayed unmatched. The V gene's germline CDR1 is DFQATT and CDR2 SNEGSKA (reference sequence). The CDR3 DNA is TGCAGTGCTAGAGATTACCAGCGGGGTATCTCCTACGAGCAGTACTTC. This sequence encodes CSARDYQRGISYEQYF.

The gene calls are TRBV20-1 and TRBJ1-2, with 8 bases lining up with TRBD1. The CDR3 length is 13 residues. CDR1 is DFQATT and CDR2 is SNEGSKA in the germline V gene (reference sequence). V gave up 5 bases and J gave up 7 bases; unmatched junction bases: 9. The CDR3 coding sequence is TGCAGTGCTTTTAGACAGGGGATGTCTGGCTACACCTTC. Translation: CSAFRQGMSGYTF.

The J gene is TRBJ1-5, the V gene TRBV28, with D perhaps matching TRBD1 (6 bases). Germline CDR1 MDHEN, CDR2 SYDVKM. Trimming took 7 bases from V and 2 from J, leaving 15 bases between them. This CDR3 has 15 residues. In DNA, the CDR3 is TGTGCCAGCACCGGGACACGCTCAGGCAATCAGCCCCAGCATTTT. Translating gives CASTGTRSGNQPQHF.

This clonotype was picked up a small number of times. The chain carries TRBV7-8 and TRBJ2-7; TRBD1 matches 10 bases. The CDR3 totals 15 residues. After removal of 6 bases from V and 2 bases from J, the junction contained 7 bases not matched to a gene. In germline, CDR1 is SGHVS, CDR2 FQNEAQ. The CDR3 DNA reads as TGTGCCAGCAGTTCAAAAGGACAGGGGGCCTACGAGCAGTACTTC. This translates into CASSSKGQGAYEQYF.

A few counts support this clonotype. The rearrangement joins TRBV6-5 to TRBJ2-7, with 8 positions matching TRBD2. Losses at the gene ends were 8 bases for V and 4 bases for J; bases not matched to a gene: 7. The CDR3 is made up of 13 amino acids. CDR1 and CDR2 (germline): MNHEY, SVGAGI. Written as DNA, the CDR3 is TGTGCCAGCTGCAACCCGGGGGGGTACGAGCAGTACTTC. Residues: CASCNPGGYEQYF.

This clonotype was picked up one time. The chain carries TRBV29-1 and TRBJ2-1, with D maybe TRBD1 (5 bases). In germline, CDR1 is SQVTM, CDR2 ANQGSEA. The CDR3 has 14 residues. With 3 bases removed from V and 4 bases from J, the gap between germline ends came to 13 bases. The CDR3 region has the DNA TGCAGCGTTGACACGGACATTACATACAATGAGCAGTTCTTC. As protein: CSVDTDITYNEQFF.